The text below deals with one T cell receptor beta chain. Antigen unknown. The entry originates in a study of identifying expanded T cells in peripheral blood. Findings and caveats of the study: Technical replicates showed roughly 1.2 changed clones; approximately 2 weeks around 15; four weeks 19. Across healthy donors, higher total template counts meant significantly greater roughly 2-week count variance.

The V gene end was trimmed by 8 bases and the J gene end by 7 bases; junction bases not matched to a gene: 12. The germline V gene encodes CDR1 SGHTA and CDR2 FQGNSA. The CDR3 runs to 14 residues. Assay: immunoSEQ multiplex PCR; the TCRdb copy retains only in-frame clones and omits some. The repertoire includes around 80,000 clones, roughly 90% of them detected once, and 3% to 4% sits in the top ten. During the collection period, no donor immune events like infections were recorded. This TCR was recovered from a person aged 18 to 70 in good health. The V gene is TRBV7-2, the J gene TRBJ2-7; 9 nucleotides align to TRBD2. Sequencing used blood. The CDR3 DNA follows: TGTGCCAGCGGCTCGAATAGCGGGAGTTTTGAGCAGTACTTC. Translation gives CASGSNSGSFEQYF.